The present entry profiles one TCR beta chain with its context. The CDR3 runs to 15 residues. With V trimmed by 4 bases and J by 5 bases, 5 bases remained unmatched. Germline values: CDR1 SGHAT, CDR2 FQNNGV. The PCR contained 60 Vbeta and 13 Jbeta primers. TCRdb keeps only in-frame clones here, not all; method: immunoSEQ multiplex PCR. The sample has about 170,000 clones; around four fifths are singletons. This record comes from a study of cytomegalovirus exposure and HLA in healthy donors. This clonotype was obtained from a boy younger than 10 in good health and CMV-seronegative. V and J are TRBV11-2 and TRBJ1-6, with 7 bases that match TRBD1. Sample: PBMCs. Here the CDR3 reads CASSYGDRDNSPLHF. CDR3 sequence (DNA): TGTGCCAGCAGCTATGGAGACAGGGATAATTCACCCCTCCACTTT.